One sample yielded the 23 T cell receptor beta chains listed below, sequenced in a study of identical twins. TCRdb independently ran MiXCR on the 5' RACE reads; one entry per CDR3 protein. The repertoire holds some 300,000 distinct CDR3 sequences, roughly 12% seen once, with around 6.9% in the top ten. These same records also appear under a second study, on yellow fever vaccine responses in identical twins.

Sequencing used CD8+ T cells sorted from blood. All receptors derive from a woman under 30 in good health.

This clonotype was detected ten times or more. V usage is TRBV12-3 or TRBV12-4 and J usage is TRBJ2-7, with D possibly TRBD1 on 6 matching bases. The V end was cut by 2 bases, the J end by 4 bases, with 12 bases between. There are 14 residues in the CDR3. This chain's CDR3 is CASSLIGDTYEQYF. In nucleotides, the CDR3 is TGTGCCAGCAGTTTAATAGGGGACACATACGAGCAGTACTTC.

The chain uses TRBV7-2 and TRBJ2-3, with 10 nucleotides matching TRBD1. Germline CDR1 and CDR2: SGHTA and FQGNSA. V dropped 5 bases and J dropped 6; count of bases not matched to a gene: 8. The CDR3 covers 15 residues. CDR3 coding DNA: TGTGCCAGCAGCACGACAGGGGGCGCTTTGGATACGCAGTATTTT. It is translated as CASSTTGGALDTQYF. Drawing the rest from reference TRBV7-2 and TRBJ2-3, the complete variable domain is GAGVSQSPSNKVTEKGKDVELRCDPISGHTALYWYRQSLGQGLEFLIYFQGNSAPDKSGLPSDRFSAERTGGSVSTLTIQRTQQEDSAVYLCASSTTGGALDTQYFGPGTRLTVL.

This clonotype has just a few counts. The rearrangement uses TRBV12-3 or TRBV12-4 and TRBJ1-1; 8 bases match TRBD1. CDR3 size: 12 residues. V shed 3 bases and J 13 bases; nucleotides not matched to a gene: 7. The CDR3 is CASSLDRALYFF. The CDR3, as DNA: TGTGCCAGCAGTTTGGACAGGGCCTTATATTTCTTT.

This clonotype turned up a few times. V usage is TRBV6-2 or TRBV6-3 and J usage is TRBJ1-2; D unclear. The CDR3 extends over 17 amino acids. Per the germline V gene, CDR1 is MNHEY and CDR2 is SVGEGT. V lost 2 bases and J lost 8, with 24 bases in between. CDR3 sequence reads: CASSYATSRLDLAGYTF. As DNA, the CDR3 is TGTGCCAGCAGTTACGCAACCTCCAGGTTAGATCTCGCCGGCTACACCTTC.

This chain connects TRBV12-3 or TRBV12-4 to TRBJ1-2; 10 bases match TRBD1. This CDR3 comprises 14 residues. The trim removed 5 bases at V and 5 bases at J, leaving 5 bases unmatched. The CDR3 loop reads CASSPGQGKYGYTF. CDR3 coding DNA: TGTGCCAGCAGTCCGGGACAGGGGAAATATGGCTACACCTTC.

There are a few counts of this clonotype. The chain employs TRBV27 and TRBJ2-1; 7 bases fit TRBD2. The CDR3 length is 17 residues. The germline gives CDR1 MNHEY, CDR2 SMNVEV (reference sequence). J lost 2 bases, V lost 2 bases, and 9 bases had no gene match. The CDR3 protein is CASSLKWGRGTYNEQFF. CDR3 sequence (DNA): TGTGCCAGCAGTTTAAAGTGGGGGAGGGGAACCTACAATGAGCAGTTCTTC.

This clonotype has just a few counts. The V and J genes are TRBV7-8 and TRBJ2-7; D uncertain. CDR3 length: 17 residues. With 3 bases removed from V and 0 bases from J, the gap between germline ends came to 18 bases. Looked up from germline, CDR1 is SGHVS and CDR2 is FQNEAQ. DNA of the CDR3: TGTGCCAGCAGCTTCAAAATGGGTCAGCAATCCTCCTACGAGCAGTACGTC. It translates to CASSFKMGQQSSYEQYV.

This clonotype came up a few times. The rearrangement uses TRBV10-2 and TRBJ2-7, with D uncertain. The CDR3 is made up of 13 amino acids. V was cut by 6 bases and J by 3 bases, with 12 bases left in between. Germline V gives CDR1 WSHSY, CDR2 SAAADI. CDR3 amino acids: CASSQTAFYEQYV. For the CDR3, the DNA is TGCGCCAGCAGCCAGACGGCGTTCTACGAGCAGTACGTC.

V gene TRBV28 combines with J gene TRBJ2-1; perhaps D is TRBD1 or TRBD2 (5 bases each). Trimming removed 5 bases from V and 4 bases from J, with 18 bases in between. CDR3 length equals 16 residues. Germline lookup yields CDR1 MDHEN and CDR2 SYDVKM. The CDR3 DNA sequence: TGTGCCAGCAGTCGTAGTCGGGACCCGACGTACAATGAGCAGTTCTTC. Translation: CASSRSRDPTYNEQFF.

The V gene is TRBV28, the J gene TRBJ2-7; unclear D gene. Per the germline V gene, CDR1 is MDHEN and CDR2 is SYDVKM. The CDR3 runs to 12 residues. Trimming cost V 8 bases and J 2 bases, with 10 bases left between them. CDR3 in amino acids: CASGLQTYEQYF. The CDR3 nucleotides read TGTGCCAGCGGCCTGCAAACCTACGAGCAGTACTTC.

This clonotype was found a few times. The V call is TRBV7-8, the J call TRBJ1-1; D gene uncertain. The germline V and J ends were trimmed by 3 bases and 5 bases, with 22 bases remaining between them. Germline loops: CDR1 SGHVS, CDR2 FQNEAQ. The CDR3 is 17 residues long. The CDR3 DNA reads TGTGCCAGCAGCTTGTCCTTCCTGAATAACCGACGGACTGAAGCTTTCTTT. Its protein product is CASSLSFLNNRRTEAFF.

The chain uses TRBV12-3 or TRBV12-4 and TRBJ1-4; D is ambiguous. Trimming left V 1 base short and J 8 bases short, with 23 bases between. This CDR3 spans 18 amino acids. The CDR3 DNA reads as TGTGCCAGCAGTTTAGTCCCCTCGGGTCAGTCAAACGGAGAAAAACTGTTTTTT. Translation: CASSLVPSGQSNGEKLFF.

This chain uses TRBV7-8 with TRBJ2-1; D uncertain. The germline V gene has CDR1 SGHVS and CDR2 FQNEAQ. V lost 3 bases and J 9 bases, leaving 12 bases between the germline ends. The CDR3 length is 13 residues. DNA for the CDR3: TGTGCCAGCAGCTTCAACCAATTGCGTGAGCAGTTCTTC. It translates to CASSFNQLREQFF.

V is TRBV13 and J is TRBJ1-2, with TRBD1 as a possible D gene (6 bases). The CDR3 consists of 12 residues. Trimming pared 5 bases from V and 8 bases from J, leaving 12 bases between. Germline V lookup: CDR1 PRHDT, CDR2 FYEKMQ (reference sequence). The CDR3 loop is CASSRGTSGYTF. The CDR3 DNA follows: TGTGCCAGCAGCCGCGGGACATCGGGCTACACCTTC.

A few counts support this clonotype. The CDR3 coding sequence is TGTGCCAGCAGTGAAGGACATGTGGGAGAGACCCAGTACTTC. This sequence encodes CASSEGHVGETQYF. The V and J genes are TRBV2 and TRBJ2-5; D is unclear. Trimming shortened V by 1 base and J by 4 bases, and 10 bases separated the two germline ends. The CDR3 covers 14 residues. Germline CDR1 SNHLY, CDR2 FYNNEI.

V is TRBV7-8 and J is TRBJ2-7; D is possibly TRBD1 or TRBD2 (7 bases each). Trimming stripped 3 bases from V and 6 bases from J, with 18 bases between. Germline V gene data show CDR1 as SGHVS and CDR2 as FQNEAQ. CDR3 length: 15 amino acids. The CDR3 region is CASSLAGGGSAEQYV. CDR3 nucleotide sequence: TGTGCCAGCAGCTTGGCAGGGGGGGGATCCGCCGAGCAGTACGTC.

The chain is built from TRBV7-8 and TRBJ1-5; 11 nucleotides agree with TRBD1. Germline trimming cut 1 base from V and 3 bases from J; bases unmatched to any gene: 11. In germline, CDR1 is SGHVS, CDR2 FQNEAQ. The CDR3 loop spans 19 amino acids. The CDR3 DNA is TGTGCCAGCAGCTTAGGAAGAATGGGGACAGGGGGTAACAATCAGCCCCAGCATTTT. Amino acid sequence: CASSLGRMGTGGNNQPQHF.

This clonotype was seen more than once but under ten times. V and J are TRBV11-2 and TRBJ2-7; D remains unclear. The V gene lost 0 bases and the J gene lost 4 bases, with 7 bases spanning the gap. The CDR3 runs to 13 residues. Germline CDR1 reads SGHAT; CDR2 reads FQNNGV. The chain's CDR3 is CASSLEAAYEQYV. The CDR3 DNA reads as TGTGCCAGCAGCTTAGAGGCCGCATACGAGCAGTACGTC.

CDR3: CSARTSGDTQYF. The CDR3 region has the DNA TGCAGTGCGAGGACTAGCGGAGATACGCAGTATTTT. V is TRBV20-1 and J is TRBJ2-3, with 10 bases matching TRBD2. The germline CDR1 and CDR2 sequences are DFQATT and SNEGSKA (reference sequence). CDR3 length: 12 amino acids. V shed 6 bases, J shed 5 bases, and the junction held 2 bases outside the gene matches.

This chain uses TRBV7-4 with TRBJ2-5; 7 bases map to TRBD1. The CDR3 is 15 amino acids. In germline, CDR1 is SGHVT, CDR2 SQSDAQ. The V segment lost 5 bases and the J segment 5 bases; nucleotides outside the gene matches: 11. The CDR3 bases are TGTGCCAGCAGCCGACCGCCGACAGGGCTCGAGACCCAGTACTTC. It yields the protein CASSRPPTGLETQYF.

V is TRBV27 and J is TRBJ2-1; D remains ambiguous. V dropped 6 bases and J dropped 5 bases, with 14 bases sitting between them. The CDR3 consists of 14 residues. Germline assignment: CDR1 MNHEY and CDR2 SMNVEV (reference sequence). The CDR3 bases are TGTGCCAGCAGCTTGCCCGGGCCTAACAATGAGCAGTTCTTC. Its translation is CASSLPGPNNEQFF.

V usage is TRBV7-9 and J usage is TRBJ2-3; D tentatively fits TRBD1 or TRBD2 (7 bases each). The CDR3 totals 14 residues. Between the trimmed V and J ends, which lost 5 bases and 4 bases, there was a span of 13 bases. From germline, CDR1 is SEHNR and CDR2 FQNEAQ (reference sequence). The CDR3 bases are TGTGCCAGCAGCCCCAGGGGGGGGGCAGATACGCAGTATTTT. As protein: CASSPRGGADTQYF.

In regard to this clonotype: A clone one base away is much larger, so this may be a read error. This chain joins TRBV4-1 and TRBJ2-5; the match to TRBD2 covers 11 bases. The CDR3 has 21 residues. From germline, CDR1 is MGHRA and CDR2 YSYEKL. The CDR3 sequence: CASSQNNPQSSGRRLEETQCF. The DNA for the CDR3 is TGCGCCAGCAGCCAAAACAATCCCCAATCTAGCGGGAGGAGATTAGAAGAGACCCAGTGCTTC.